Following are 32 T cell receptor beta chains from one sample sequenced in a study of control samples from healthy donors and cancer patients. Clones were sequenced by immunoSEQ multiplex PCR, and TCRdb holds only the in-frame ones, with some missing. The sample carries approximately 140,000 clones, roughly 93% recorded once. Sequencing used blood. These receptors came from a man aged 18 to 29 in good health.

The genes are TRBV30 and TRBJ1-1; tentatively, D is TRBD1 (5 bases). In germline, CDR1 is GTSNPN, CDR2 SVGIG (reference sequence). The CDR3 sequence is 12 residues long. Between the trimmed V and J ends, which lost 8 bases and 5 bases, there was a span of 15 bases. CDR3 DNA sequence: TGTGCCCGGGGGGAGGGAGGAACTGAAGCTTTCTTT. It specifies CARGEGGTEAFF.

This chain joins TRBV29-1 and TRBJ1-1; a weak D match, TRBD1 (6 bases). The CDR3 loop spans 11 amino acids. Trimming cost V 7 bases and J 7 bases, with 13 bases left between them. CDR1 and CDR2 (germline): SQVTM, ANQGSEA. Here the CDR3 DNA reads TGCAGCGCGGACTGGGACATTGAAGCTTTCTTT. Its translation: CSADWDIEAFF.

This chain joins TRBV4-3 and TRBJ2-3; D unclear. The CDR3 has 17 residues. CDR1 is LGHNA, CDR2 YSLEER, per germline. With 2 bases removed from V and 2 bases from J, the gap between germline ends came to 17 bases. Here the CDR3 DNA reads TGCGCCAGCAGCCAAACCTCACTCGGTTGGAACACAGATACGCAGTATTTT. Amino acids: CASSQTSLGWNTDTQYF.

The chain recombines TRBV4-3 with TRBJ2-3; 14 bases fit TRBD2. CDR1 and CDR2 (germline): LGHNA, YSLEER. CDR3 size: 18 residues. Unmatched junction bases numbered 7, after V lost 2 bases and J lost 3 bases. CDR3 nucleotide sequence: TGCGCCAGCAGCCAATGGGGAGGACTAGCGGGAGGAACAGATACGCAGTATTTT. Protein product: CASSQWGGLAGGTDTQYF.

The chain is built from TRBV6-5 and TRBJ1-5, with a possible D match to TRBD1 (6 bases). Trimming shortened V by 0 bases and J by 7 bases, and 13 bases separated the two germline ends. The germline V gene encodes CDR1 MNHEY and CDR2 SVGAGI. This CDR3 has 15 residues. This CDR3 is CASSYSGGGEQPQHF. CDR3 sequence (DNA): TGTGCCAGCAGTTACTCTGGGGGGGGCGAGCAGCCCCAGCATTTT.

V and J are TRBV2 and TRBJ1-4, with D tentatively TRBD1 (5 bases). Germline CDR1 reads SNHLY; CDR2 reads FYNNEI. V was clipped by 11 bases and J by 5 bases, with 15 bases between them. The CDR3 extends over 13 amino acids. The CDR3 region is CAGRTLGNEKLFF. CDR3 nucleotide sequence: TGTGCCGGAAGGACACTAGGGAATGAAAAACTGTTTTTT.

This chain links TRBV4-1 with TRBJ1-6; D is ambiguous. This CDR3 is built from 13 residues. V was pared by 0 bases and J by 7 bases, with 4 bases between. Germline values: CDR1 MGHRA, CDR2 YSYEKL. For the CDR3, the DNA is TGCGCCAGCAGCCAAGACCCGAATTCACCCCTCCACTTT. Translation: CASSQDPNSPLHF.

This clone has only a few counts. The V gene is TRBV29-1, the J gene TRBJ1-2, with 9 bases that match TRBD1. The CDR3 extends over 14 amino acids. In germline, CDR1 is SQVTM, CDR2 ANQGSEA. V shed 4 bases and J 5 bases; nucleotides not matched to a gene: 8. The chain's CDR3 is CSVVGDRDRYGYTF. CDR3 nucleotides: TGCAGCGTTGTAGGGGACAGGGATCGTTATGGCTACACCTTC.

The rearrangement uses TRBV21-1 and TRBJ1-2; the DNA was not compared with TRBD1, the D call given in the table. TRBV21-1 is marked as a pseudogene. This CDR3 is built from 14 residues. CDR3: CASSADREAEGYTF. The CDR3 nucleotides are TGTGCCAGCAGCGCGGACAGGGAGGCGGAAGGCTACACCTTC.

The chain uses TRBV6-5 and TRBJ1-2; 7 positions agree with TRBD1. After removal of 0 bases from V and 5 bases from J, the junction contained 6 bases not matched to a gene. CDR1 MNHEY and CDR2 SVGAGI come from the germline V gene. The CDR3 extends over 15 amino acids. CDR3 coding DNA: TGTGCCAGCAGTTACTCGAGGGGGCGTGATTATGGCTACACCTTC. It encodes CASSYSRGRDYGYTF.

This rearrangement joins TRBV10-3 to TRBJ1-4; D unresolved. Germline-derived CDR1 and CDR2 are ENHRY and SYGVKD. There are 13 residues in the CDR3. Trimming removed 2 bases from V and 2 bases from J, with 3 bases in between. The CDR3 is CAISEGTNEKLFF. For the CDR3, the DNA is TGTGCCATCAGTGAGGGGACTAATGAAAAACTGTTTTTT.

The CDR3 nucleotides read TGCGCCAGCAGCTCCTGGGACATTTATGGCTACACCTTC. Translating it yields CASSSWDIYGYTF. The gene calls are TRBV5-1 and TRBJ1-2, with D perhaps matching TRBD1 (6 bases). Germline loops: CDR1 SGHRS, CDR2 YFSETQ. CDR3 length: 13 amino acids. The V gene lost 3 bases and the J gene lost 5 bases, with 11 bases spanning the gap.

The CDR3 loop reads CASSFDKQPQHF. CDR3 nucleotides: TGTGCCAGCAGCTTTGACAAACAGCCCCAGCATTTT. The chain couples TRBV7-9 to TRBJ1-5; D is undetermined. Trimming cost V 3 bases and J 7 bases, with 7 bases left between them. The germline gives CDR1 SEHNR, CDR2 FQNEAQ (reference sequence). The CDR3 loop spans 12 amino acids.

The rearrangement uses TRBV21-1 and TRBJ1-1; the table's D gene call, TRBD1, was not cross checked with the DNA. TRBV21-1 is shown as a pseudogene. This CDR3 spans 17 amino acids. Here the CDR3 DNA reads TGTGCCAGCAGGAAAGGGACAGGGAAAGCCCCAGGGACTGAAGCTTTCTTT. Translating it yields CASRKGTGKAPGTEAFF.

The chain couples TRBV11-1 to TRBJ2-1; 7 bases align to TRBD2. The ends lost 1 base at V and 0 bases at J; junction bases unmatched: 3. The CDR3 is made up of 16 amino acids. The germline gives CDR1 SGHAT, CDR2 FQDESV (reference sequence). CDR3 DNA sequence: TGTGCCAGCAGCTTAGTAGCGGGTGCCTCCTACAATGAGCAGTTCTTC. Protein sequence: CASSLVAGASYNEQFF.

This clone was seen once. The chain employs TRBV3-1 (or the pseudogene TRBV3-2) and TRBJ1-1; the D is unclear. CDR3 size: 14 residues. V dropped 1 base and J dropped 5 bases, with 11 bases sitting between them. The germline V gene encodes CDR1 LGHDT and CDR2 YNNKEL (reference sequence). DNA for the CDR3: TGTGCCAGCAGCCAAGCGCCGGAGGCGACTGAAGCTTTCTTT. The encoded protein is CASSQAPEATEAFF.

This rearrangement joins TRBV4-1 to TRBJ2-7; 7 nucleotides match TRBD1. Germline CDR1 MGHRA, CDR2 YSYEKL. J gave up 2 bases and V 0 bases, and 4 bases lay outside the gene matches. The CDR3 has 15 residues. CDR3 DNA: TGCGCCAGCAGCCAAGATCGACAGGGCGCCTACGAGCAGTACTTC. Encoded protein: CASSQDRQGAYEQYF.

The chain links TRBV7-8 to TRBJ2-7; 7 bases are shared with TRBD1. This CDR3 is 15 amino acids long. Per germline, CDR1 SGHVS and CDR2 FQNEAQ. The junction had 13 bases not matched to a gene; V was cut back by 4 bases and J by 7 bases. Written as DNA, the CDR3 is TGTGCCAGCAGCTCACAGGGGACCGGTACGCGTGAGCAGTACTTC. It codes for CASSSQGTGTREQYF.

The chain joins TRBV6-5 to TRBJ2-7, with D uncertain. The CDR3 spans 13 residues. Germline-derived CDR1 and CDR2 are MNHEY and SVGAGI. V was cut by 0 bases and J by 6 bases, with 9 bases left in between. The CDR3 protein is CASSYSIIGEQYF. The CDR3 DNA is TGTGCCAGCAGTTACTCGATCATTGGCGAGCAGTACTTC.

V gene TRBV7-3 combines with J gene TRBJ2-1; perhaps TRBD2 as D (6 bases). V was clipped by 1 base and J by 5 bases, with 15 bases between them. The CDR3 runs 16 residues. Germline V gene lookup returns CDR1 SGHTA and CDR2 FQGTGA. CDR3 bases: TGTGCCAGCAGCTTAAATACGGGGGACTTAAACAATGAGCAGTTCTTC. Its protein is CASSLNTGDLNNEQFF.

This sequence joins TRBV7-9 and TRBJ2-1; 8 bases agree with TRBD2. There are 13 residues in the CDR3. V lost 7 bases, J lost 9 bases, and 8 bases stayed unmatched. Germline CDR1 SEHNR, CDR2 FQNEAQ (reference sequence). The CDR3 spells CASTPGGAGEQFF. The CDR3 coding sequence is TGTGCCAGCACCCCGGGGGGGGCCGGTGAGCAGTTCTTC.

Here the CDR3 DNA reads TGTGCTAGTGGTTTGGAGGTGAATCAGCCCCAGCATTTT. Translating it yields CASGLEVNQPQHF. The chain links TRBV12-5 to TRBJ1-5; D is unclear. Germline CDR1 LGHNT, CDR2 FRNRAP. CDR3 length equals 13 residues. V lost 1 base and J 4 bases, leaving 5 bases between the germline ends.

The chain couples TRBV3-1 (or the pseudogene TRBV3-2) to TRBJ2-5, with D hard to call. Deletions cut 1 base from V and 0 bases from J, with 9 bases between. In germline, CDR1 is LGHDT, CDR2 YNNKEL (reference sequence). CDR3 length: 15 amino acids. The CDR3, as DNA: TGTGCCAGCAGCCAAGGCGCAAGGAACCAAGAGACCCAGTACTTC. This codes for CASSQGARNQETQYF.

This clone was found a few times. The chain has TRBV5-1 and TRBJ2-4; 9 bases fit TRBD2. Germline loops: CDR1 SGHRS, CDR2 YFSETQ. CDR3 length equals 16 residues. V gave up 0 bases and J gave up 6 bases; unmatched junction bases: 7. CDR3 sequence (DNA): TGCGCCAGCAGCTTGGTGGCTAGCGGGAATATAAACATTCAGTACTTC. Its protein is CASSLVASGNINIQYF.

The chain couples TRBV2 to TRBJ1-3; TRBD1 aligns across 8 bases. In germline, CDR1 is SNHLY, CDR2 FYNNEI. The V segment lost 7 bases and the J segment 0 bases; nucleotides outside the gene matches: 8. This CDR3 comprises 16 residues. CDR3 bases: TGTGCCAGCAAATCCCTCGACAGGGGCTCTGGAAACACCATATATTTT. Encoded protein: CASKSLDRGSGNTIYF.

The chain couples TRBV29-1 to TRBJ2-3; perhaps TRBD1 as D (6 bases). CDR3 size: 11 residues. Deletions cut 6 bases from V and 9 bases from J, with 13 bases between. Germline CDR1 and CDR2: SQVTM and ANQGSEA. The CDR3 bases are TGCAGCGTCGAGTTAACAGGGACGCAGTATTTT. This translates into CSVELTGTQYF.

This sequence joins TRBV6-2 or TRBV6-3 and TRBJ2-7; 7 bases match TRBD2. The germline V gene has CDR1 MNHEY and CDR2 SVGEGT. V gave up 2 bases and J gave up 4 bases; unmatched junction bases: 2. CDR3 length: 13 residues. CDR3 loop: CASSYREGYEQYF. The CDR3 coding sequence is TGTGCCAGCAGTTACAGGGAGGGGTACGAGCAGTACTTC.

This chain joins TRBV7-9 and TRBJ1-1; no reliable D call. CDR3 length: 15 amino acids. Germline-derived CDR1 and CDR2 are SEHNR and FQNEAQ (reference sequence). Trimming stripped 1 base from V and 5 bases from J, with 14 bases between. CDR3 residues: CASSLVPGGATEAFF. The CDR3 DNA sequence: TGTGCCAGCAGCTTAGTTCCCGGCGGCGCGACTGAAGCTTTCTTT.

The V call is TRBV4-3, the J call TRBJ1-6, with unresolved D. Germline values: CDR1 LGHNA, CDR2 YSLEER. This CDR3 region has 15 residues. V lost 2 bases, J lost 4 bases, and 9 bases lay in between. The CDR3 bases are TGCGCCAGCAGCCAAACCCTGGGGTATAATTCACCCCTCCACTTT. This gives the protein CASSQTLGYNSPLHF.

The CDR3 spells CASTRDRANGELFF. CDR3 in DNA: TGCGCCAGCACTAGAGACAGGGCAAACGGGGAGCTGTTTTTT. The chain employs TRBV10-1 and TRBJ2-2; 7 positions match TRBD1. CDR3 size: 14 residues. Germline lookup yields CDR1 WNHNN and CDR2 SYGVQD (reference sequence). J lost 7 bases, V lost 7 bases, and 9 bases had no gene match.

The CDR3 protein is CASSQEWLAGSTDTQYF. CDR3 nucleotides: TGTGCCAGCAGCCAAGAGTGGCTAGCGGGATCCACAGATACGCAGTATTTT. The V call is TRBV4-2, the J call TRBJ2-3; 9 nucleotides agree with TRBD2. Germline trimming cut 0 bases from V and 2 bases from J; bases unmatched to any gene: 6. CDR1 LGHNA and CDR2 YNFKEQ come from the germline V gene. This CDR3 is 17 amino acids long.

This chain joins TRBV20-1 and TRBJ2-5; D uncertain. The CDR3 contains 12 residues. V shed 3 bases and J shed 8 bases, with 13 bases lying between them. Germline V gene lookup returns CDR1 DFQATT and CDR2 SNEGSKA (reference sequence). The CDR3 sequence: CSASGPSETQYF. The CDR3 nucleotides are TGCAGTGCTAGTGGGCCTTCCGAAACCCAGTACTTC.